This T cell receptor (beta chain) derives from a study of patients and donors after allogeneic stem cell transplantation. The CDR3 totals 14 residues. The V end was cut by 5 bases, the J end by 5 bases, with 17 bases between. The V gene's germline CDR1 is SGHRS and CDR2 YFSETQ. Via MiXCR, TCRdb re-called the RT-PCR reads, giving one row per CDR3 protein. The sample has roughly 150,000 distinct CDR3 sequences; about 24% are singletons. V gene TRBV5-1 combines with J gene TRBJ2-7; possibly TRBD2 for D (6 bases). This receptor was taken from a human donor who was either an allogeneic HSCT recipient or a stem cell or donor lymphocyte infusion donor (not recorded which). It is not recorded whose cells these are; they may come from a transplant donor. The sample comprised blood, either unsorted or a sorted T cell fraction (not recorded which). CDR3 protein: CASRYGGTADEQYF. DNA of the CDR3: TGCGCCAGCAGGTACGGGGGTACAGCCGACGAGCAGTACTTC.